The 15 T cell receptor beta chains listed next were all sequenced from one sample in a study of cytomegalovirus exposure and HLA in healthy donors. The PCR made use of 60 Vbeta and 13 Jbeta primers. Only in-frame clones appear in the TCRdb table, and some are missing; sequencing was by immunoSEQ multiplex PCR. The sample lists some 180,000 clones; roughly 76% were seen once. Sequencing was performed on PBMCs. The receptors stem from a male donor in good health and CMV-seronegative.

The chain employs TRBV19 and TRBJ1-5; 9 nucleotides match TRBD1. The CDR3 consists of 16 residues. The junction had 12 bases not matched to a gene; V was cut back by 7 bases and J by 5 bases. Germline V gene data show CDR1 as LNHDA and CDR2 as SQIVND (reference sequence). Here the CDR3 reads CASNPQGQGDHQPQHF. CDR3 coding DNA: TGTGCCAGTAATCCTCAGGGACAGGGCGACCATCAGCCCCAGCATTTT.

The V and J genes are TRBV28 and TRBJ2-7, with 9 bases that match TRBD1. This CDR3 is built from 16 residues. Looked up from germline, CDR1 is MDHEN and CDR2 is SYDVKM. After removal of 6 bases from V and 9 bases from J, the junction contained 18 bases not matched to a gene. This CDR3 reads CASRGQGTATLSVQYF. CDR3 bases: TGTGCCAGCAGGGGACAGGGCACAGCCACCTTGAGCGTGCAGTACTTC.

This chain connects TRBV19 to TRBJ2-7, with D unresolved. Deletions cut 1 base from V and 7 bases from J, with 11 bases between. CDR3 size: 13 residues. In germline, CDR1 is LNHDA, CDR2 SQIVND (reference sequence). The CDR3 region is CASSIGTRQEQYF. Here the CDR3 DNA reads TGTGCCAGTAGTATAGGAACCAGACAAGAGCAGTACTTC.

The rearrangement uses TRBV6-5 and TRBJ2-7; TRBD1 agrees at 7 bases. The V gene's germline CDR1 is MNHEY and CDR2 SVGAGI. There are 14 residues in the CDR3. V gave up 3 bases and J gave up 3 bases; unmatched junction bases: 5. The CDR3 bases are TGTGCCAGCAGTTATTGGCAGGGGGACTACGAGCAGTACTTC. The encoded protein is CASSYWQGDYEQYF.

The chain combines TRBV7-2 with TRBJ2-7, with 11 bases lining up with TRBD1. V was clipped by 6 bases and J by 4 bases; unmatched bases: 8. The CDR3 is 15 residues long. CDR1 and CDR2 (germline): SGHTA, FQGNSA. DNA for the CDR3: TGTGCCAGCAGTTGGGCCGGACAGGGGGCTTACGAGCAGTACTTC. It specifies CASSWAGQGAYEQYF.

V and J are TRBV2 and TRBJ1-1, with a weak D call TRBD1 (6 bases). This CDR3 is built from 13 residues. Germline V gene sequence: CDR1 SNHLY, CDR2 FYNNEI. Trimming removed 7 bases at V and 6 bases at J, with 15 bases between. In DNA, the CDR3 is TGTGCCAGCAACCGAGACAGGATAGCTGAAGCTTTCTTT. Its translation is CASNRDRIAEAFF.

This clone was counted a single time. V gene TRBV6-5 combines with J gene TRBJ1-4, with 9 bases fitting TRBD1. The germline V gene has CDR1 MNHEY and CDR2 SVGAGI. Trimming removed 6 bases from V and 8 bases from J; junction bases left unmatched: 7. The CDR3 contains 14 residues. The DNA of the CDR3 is TGTGCCAGCAGCTTACAGGGGGCGCGAGAAAAACTGTTTTTT. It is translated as CASSLQGAREKLFF.

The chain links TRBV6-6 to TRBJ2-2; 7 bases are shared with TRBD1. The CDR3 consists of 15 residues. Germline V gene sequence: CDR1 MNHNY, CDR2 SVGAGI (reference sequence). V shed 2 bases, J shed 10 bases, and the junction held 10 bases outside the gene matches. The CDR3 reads CASSYPGTVPSELFF. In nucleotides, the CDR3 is TGTGCCAGCAGTTACCCCGGGACAGTGCCCTCGGAGCTGTTTTTT.

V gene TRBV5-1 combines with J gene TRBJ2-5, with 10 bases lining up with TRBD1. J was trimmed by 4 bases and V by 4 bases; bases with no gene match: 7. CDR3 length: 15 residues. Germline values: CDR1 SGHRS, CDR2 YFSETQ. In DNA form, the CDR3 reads TGCGCCAGCAGCCCGACAGGGGGCTGGGGAGAGACCCAGTACTTC. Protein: CASSPTGGWGETQYF.

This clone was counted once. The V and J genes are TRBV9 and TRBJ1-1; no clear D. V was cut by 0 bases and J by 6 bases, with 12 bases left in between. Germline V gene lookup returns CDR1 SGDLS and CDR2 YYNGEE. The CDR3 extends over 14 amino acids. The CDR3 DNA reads TGTGCCAGCAGCGTAGGGGCCTTCGGGGCTGAAGCTTTCTTT. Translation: CASSVGAFGAEAFF.

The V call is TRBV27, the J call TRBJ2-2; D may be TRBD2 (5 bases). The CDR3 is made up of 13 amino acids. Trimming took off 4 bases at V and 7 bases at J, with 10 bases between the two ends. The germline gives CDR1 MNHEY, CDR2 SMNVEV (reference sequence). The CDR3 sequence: CASSSLAGGELFF. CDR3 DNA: TGTGCCAGCAGTTCGCTGGCGGGCGGGGAGCTGTTTTTT.

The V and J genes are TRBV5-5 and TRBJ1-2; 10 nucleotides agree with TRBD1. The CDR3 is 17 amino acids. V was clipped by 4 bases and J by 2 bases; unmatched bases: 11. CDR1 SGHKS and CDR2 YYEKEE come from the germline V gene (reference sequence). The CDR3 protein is CASSRPRTGGINYGYTF. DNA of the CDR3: TGTGCCAGCAGCCGCCCCCGGACAGGGGGGATAAACTATGGCTACACCTTC.

CDR3 in DNA: TGTGCCATCAGTGACGACACTGAAGCTTTCTTT. Translating it yields CAISDDTEAFF. V and J are TRBV10-3 and TRBJ1-1; D is unresolved. Trimming took 3 bases from V and 3 from J, leaving 2 bases between them. This CDR3 comprises 11 residues. In germline, CDR1 is ENHRY, CDR2 SYGVKD.

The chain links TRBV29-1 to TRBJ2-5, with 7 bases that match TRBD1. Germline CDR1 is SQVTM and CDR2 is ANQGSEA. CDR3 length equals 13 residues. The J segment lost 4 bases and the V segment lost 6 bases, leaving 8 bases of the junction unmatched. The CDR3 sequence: CSVQQGRGETQYF. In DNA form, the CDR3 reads TGCAGCGTACAACAGGGGAGAGGAGAGACCCAGTACTTC.

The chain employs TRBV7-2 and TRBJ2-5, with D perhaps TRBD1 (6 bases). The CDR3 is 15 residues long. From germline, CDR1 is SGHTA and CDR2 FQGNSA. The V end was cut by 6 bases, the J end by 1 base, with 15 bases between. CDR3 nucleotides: TGTGCCAGCAGTAACAGGGTGGTTGGCCAAGAGACCCAGTACTTC. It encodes CASSNRVVGQETQYF.